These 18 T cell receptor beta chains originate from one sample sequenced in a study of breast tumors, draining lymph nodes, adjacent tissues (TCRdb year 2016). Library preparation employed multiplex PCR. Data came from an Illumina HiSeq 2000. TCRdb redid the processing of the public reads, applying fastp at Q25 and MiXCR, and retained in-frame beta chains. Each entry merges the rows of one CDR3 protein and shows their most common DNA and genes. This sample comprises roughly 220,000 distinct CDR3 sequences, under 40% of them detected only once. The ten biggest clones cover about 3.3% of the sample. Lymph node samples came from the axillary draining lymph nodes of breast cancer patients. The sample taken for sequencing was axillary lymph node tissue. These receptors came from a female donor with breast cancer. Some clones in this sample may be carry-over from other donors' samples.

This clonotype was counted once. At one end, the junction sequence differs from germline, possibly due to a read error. The CDR3 is CASSLAVFGGELLF. DNA of the CDR3: TGTGCCAGCAGCTTAGCAGTCTTCGGGGGGGAGCTGCTTTTT. The rearrangement links TRBV11-2 to TRBJ2-2, with 8 nucleotides matching TRBD2. The CDR3 has 14 residues. CDR1 SGHAT and CDR2 FQNNGV come from the germline V gene.

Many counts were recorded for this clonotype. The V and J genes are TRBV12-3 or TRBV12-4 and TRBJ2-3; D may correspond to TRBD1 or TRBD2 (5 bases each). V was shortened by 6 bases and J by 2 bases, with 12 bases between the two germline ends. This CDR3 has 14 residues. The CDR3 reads CASRREGTTDTQYF. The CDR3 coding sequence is TGTGCCAGCAGGAGGGAAGGGACCACAGATACGCAGTATTTT.

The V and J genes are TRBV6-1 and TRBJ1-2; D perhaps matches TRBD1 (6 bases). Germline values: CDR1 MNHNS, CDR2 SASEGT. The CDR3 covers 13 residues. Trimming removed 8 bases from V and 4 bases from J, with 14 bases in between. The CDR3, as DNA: TGTGCCAGCCTTTTTACAGGGCCCTATGGCTACACCTTC. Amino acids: CASLFTGPYGYTF.

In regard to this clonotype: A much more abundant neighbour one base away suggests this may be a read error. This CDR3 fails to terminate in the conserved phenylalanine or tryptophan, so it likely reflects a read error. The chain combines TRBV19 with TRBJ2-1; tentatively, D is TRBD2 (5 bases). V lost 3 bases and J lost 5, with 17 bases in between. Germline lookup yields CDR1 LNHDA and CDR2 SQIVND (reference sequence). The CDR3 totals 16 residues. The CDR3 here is CASSIFGSRAHNEQFS. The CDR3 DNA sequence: TGTGCCAGTAGTATCTTCGGGTCGAGGGCGCACAATGAGCAGTTCTCC.

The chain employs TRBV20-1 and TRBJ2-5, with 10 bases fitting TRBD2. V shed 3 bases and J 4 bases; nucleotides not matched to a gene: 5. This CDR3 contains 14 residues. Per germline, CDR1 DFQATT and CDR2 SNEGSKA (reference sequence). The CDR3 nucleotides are TGCAGTGCTAGGACCTTAGCGGGAGGAGAGACCCAGTACTTC. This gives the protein CSARTLAGGETQYF.

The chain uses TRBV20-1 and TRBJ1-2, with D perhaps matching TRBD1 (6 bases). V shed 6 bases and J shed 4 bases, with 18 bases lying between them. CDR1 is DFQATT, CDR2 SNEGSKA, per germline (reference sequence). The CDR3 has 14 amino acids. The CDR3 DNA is TGCAGTGCAAATGCTAGGACAGCTTCCTATGGCTACACCTTC. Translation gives CSANARTASYGYTF.

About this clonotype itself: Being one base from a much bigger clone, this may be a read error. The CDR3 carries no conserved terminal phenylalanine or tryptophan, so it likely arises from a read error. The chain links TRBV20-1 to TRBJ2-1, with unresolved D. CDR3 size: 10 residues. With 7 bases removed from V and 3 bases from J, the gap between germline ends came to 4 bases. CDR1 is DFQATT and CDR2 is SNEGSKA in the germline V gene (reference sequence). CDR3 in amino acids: CSGVYNEQFS. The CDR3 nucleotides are TGCAGTGGGGTCTACAATGAGCAGTTCTCC.

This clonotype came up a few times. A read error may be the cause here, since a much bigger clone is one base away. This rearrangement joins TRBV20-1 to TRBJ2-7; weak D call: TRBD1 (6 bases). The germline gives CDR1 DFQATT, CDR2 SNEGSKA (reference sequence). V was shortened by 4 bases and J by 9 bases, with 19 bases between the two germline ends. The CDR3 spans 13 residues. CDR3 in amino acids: CSAKDSPAVAQYF. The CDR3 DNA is TGCAGTGCTAAGGACAGTCCCGCGGTGGCGCAGTACTTC.

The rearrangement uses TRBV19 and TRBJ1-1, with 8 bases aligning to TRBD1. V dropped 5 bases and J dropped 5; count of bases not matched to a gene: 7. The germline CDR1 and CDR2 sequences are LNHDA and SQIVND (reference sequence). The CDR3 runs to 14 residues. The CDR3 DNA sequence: TGTGCCAGTAGTCGGAGACAGGGGAAAACTGAAGCTTTCTTT. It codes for CASSRRQGKTEAFF.

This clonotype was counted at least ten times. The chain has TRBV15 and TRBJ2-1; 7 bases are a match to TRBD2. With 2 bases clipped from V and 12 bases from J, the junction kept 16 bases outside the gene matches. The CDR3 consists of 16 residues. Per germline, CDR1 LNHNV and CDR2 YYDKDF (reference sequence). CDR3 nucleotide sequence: TGTGCCACCAGCAGACCGGGTTTTGCGGGAGCCCCGGGGCAGTTCTTC. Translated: CATSRPGFAGAPGQFF. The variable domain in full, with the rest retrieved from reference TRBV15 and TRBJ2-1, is DAMVIQNPRYQVTQFGKPVTLSCSQTLNHNVMYWYQQKSSQAPKLLFHYYDKDFNNEADTPDNFQSRRPNTSFCFLDIRSPGLGDTAMYLCATSRPGFAGAPGQFFGPGTRLTVL.

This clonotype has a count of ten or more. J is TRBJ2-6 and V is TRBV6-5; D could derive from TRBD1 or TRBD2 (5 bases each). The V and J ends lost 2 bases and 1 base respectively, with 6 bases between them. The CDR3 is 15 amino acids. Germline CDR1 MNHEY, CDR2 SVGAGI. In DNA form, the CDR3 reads TGTGCCAGCAGTTACGGGGGTTCTGGGGCCAACGTCCTGACTTTC. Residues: CASSYGGSGANVLTF.

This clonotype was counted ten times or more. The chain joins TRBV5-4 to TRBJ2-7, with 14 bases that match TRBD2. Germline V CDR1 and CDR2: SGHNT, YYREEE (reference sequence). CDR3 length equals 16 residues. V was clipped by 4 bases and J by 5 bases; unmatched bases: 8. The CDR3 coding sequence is TGTGCCAGCAGCCGTAAGACGGGACTAGCGGGAGACGAGCAGTACTTC. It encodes CASSRKTGLAGDEQYF. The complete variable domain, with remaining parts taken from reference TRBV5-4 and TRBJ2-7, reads ETGVTQSPTHLIKTRGQQVTLRCSSQSGHNTVSWYQQALGQGPQFIFQYYREEENGRGNFPPRFSGLQFPNYSSELNVNALELDDSALYLCASSRKTGLAGDEQYFGPGTRLTVT.

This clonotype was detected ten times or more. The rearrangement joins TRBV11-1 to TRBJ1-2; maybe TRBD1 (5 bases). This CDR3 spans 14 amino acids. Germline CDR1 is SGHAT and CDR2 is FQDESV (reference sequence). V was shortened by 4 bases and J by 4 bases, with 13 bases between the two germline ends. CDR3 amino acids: CASSSEGGTYGYTF. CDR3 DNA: TGTGCCAGCAGCTCAGAGGGCGGGACCTATGGCTACACCTTC.

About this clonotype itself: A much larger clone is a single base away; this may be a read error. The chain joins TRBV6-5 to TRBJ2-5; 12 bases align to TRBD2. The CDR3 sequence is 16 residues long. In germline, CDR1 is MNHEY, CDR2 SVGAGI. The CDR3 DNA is TGTGCCGGCAGTCCCACTAGCGGGGGGACTCCAGAGACCCAGTACTTC. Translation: CAGSPTSGGTPETQYF.

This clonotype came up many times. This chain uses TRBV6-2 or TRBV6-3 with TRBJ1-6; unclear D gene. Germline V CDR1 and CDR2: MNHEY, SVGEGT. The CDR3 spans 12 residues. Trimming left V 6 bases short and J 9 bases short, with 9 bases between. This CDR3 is CASRTMSSPLHF. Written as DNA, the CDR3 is TGTGCCAGCAGAACAATGAGTTCACCCCTCCACTTT.

CDR3 in DNA: TGTGCCAGCAGATCACCGGATTATCTCGAAGCTTTCTTT. Translated, it gives CASRSPDYLEAFF. V is TRBV7-2 and J is TRBJ1-1; D call uncertain. In germline, CDR1 is SGHTA, CDR2 FQGNSA. The CDR3 extends over 13 amino acids. V was pared by 6 bases and J by 8 bases, with 16 bases between.

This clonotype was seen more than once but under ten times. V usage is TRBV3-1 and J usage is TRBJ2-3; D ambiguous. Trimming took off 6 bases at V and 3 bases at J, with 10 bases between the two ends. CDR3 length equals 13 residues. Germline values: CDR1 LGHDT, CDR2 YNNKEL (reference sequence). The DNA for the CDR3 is TGTGCCAGCAGACAAAGAAGGACAGATACGCAGTATTTT. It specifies CASRQRRTDTQYF.

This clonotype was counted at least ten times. This chain's CDR3 is CASSVAPGQTNEKLFF. In DNA form, the CDR3 reads TGTGCCAGCAGCGTAGCCCCTGGACAGACTAATGAAAAACTGTTTTTT. This chain links TRBV9 with TRBJ1-4; possibly TRBD1 for D (6 bases). V dropped 0 bases and J dropped 2 bases, with 11 bases sitting between them. The CDR3 totals 16 residues. CDR1 and CDR2 from the germline V gene are SGDLS and YYNGEE.